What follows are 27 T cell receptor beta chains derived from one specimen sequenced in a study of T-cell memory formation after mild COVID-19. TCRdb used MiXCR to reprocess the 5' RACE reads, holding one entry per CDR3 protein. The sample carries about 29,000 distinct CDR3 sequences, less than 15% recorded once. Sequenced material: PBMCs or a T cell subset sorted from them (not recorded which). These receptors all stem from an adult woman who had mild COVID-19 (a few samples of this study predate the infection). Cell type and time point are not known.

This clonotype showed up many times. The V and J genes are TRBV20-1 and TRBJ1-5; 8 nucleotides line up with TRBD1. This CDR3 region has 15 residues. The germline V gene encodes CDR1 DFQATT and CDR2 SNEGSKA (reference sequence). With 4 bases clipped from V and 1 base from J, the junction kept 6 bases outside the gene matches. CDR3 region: CSANADRASNQPQHF. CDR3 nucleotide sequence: TGCAGTGCTAATGCGGACAGGGCCAGCAATCAGCCCCAGCATTTT.

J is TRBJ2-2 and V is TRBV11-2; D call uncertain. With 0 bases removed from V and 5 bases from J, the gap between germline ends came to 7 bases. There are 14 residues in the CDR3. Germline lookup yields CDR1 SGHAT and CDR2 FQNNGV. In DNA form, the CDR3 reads TGTGCCAGCAGCTTAGATGTGGCTACCGGGGAGCTGTTTTTT. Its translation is CASSLDVATGELFF. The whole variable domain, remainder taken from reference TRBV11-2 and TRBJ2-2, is EAGVAQSPRYKIIEKRQSVAFWCNPISGHATLYWYQQILGQGPKLLIQFQNNGVVDDSQLPKDRFSAERLKGVDSTLKIQPAKLEDSAVYLCASSLDVATGELFFGEGSRLTVL.

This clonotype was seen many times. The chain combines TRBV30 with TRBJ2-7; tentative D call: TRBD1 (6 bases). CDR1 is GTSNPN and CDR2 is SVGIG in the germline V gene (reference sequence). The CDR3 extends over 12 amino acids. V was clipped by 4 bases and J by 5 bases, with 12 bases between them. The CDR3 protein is CAWNTGSHEQYF. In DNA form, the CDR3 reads TGTGCCTGGAATACAGGGAGCCACGAGCAGTACTTC.

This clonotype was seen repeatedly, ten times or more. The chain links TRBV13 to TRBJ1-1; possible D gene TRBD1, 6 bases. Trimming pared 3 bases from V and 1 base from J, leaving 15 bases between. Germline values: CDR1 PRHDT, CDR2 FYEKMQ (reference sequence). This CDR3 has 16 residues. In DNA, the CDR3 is TGTGCCAGCAGCTTCCACAGGGAGGGCGGGAACACTGAAGCTTTCTTT. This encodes CASSFHREGGNTEAFF. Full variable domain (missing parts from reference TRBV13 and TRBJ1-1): AAGVIQSPRHLIKEKRETATLKCYPIPRHDTVYWYQQGPGQDPQFLISFYEKMQSDKGSIPDRFSAQQFSDYHSELNMSSLELGDSALYFCASSFHREGGNTEAFFGQGTRLTVV.

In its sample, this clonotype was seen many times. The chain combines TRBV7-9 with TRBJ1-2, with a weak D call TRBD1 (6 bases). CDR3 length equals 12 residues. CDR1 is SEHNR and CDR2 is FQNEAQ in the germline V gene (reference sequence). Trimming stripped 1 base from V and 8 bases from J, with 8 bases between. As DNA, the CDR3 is TGTGCCAGCAGCTTAGAACAGGGAGGCTACACCTTC. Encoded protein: CASSLEQGGYTF.

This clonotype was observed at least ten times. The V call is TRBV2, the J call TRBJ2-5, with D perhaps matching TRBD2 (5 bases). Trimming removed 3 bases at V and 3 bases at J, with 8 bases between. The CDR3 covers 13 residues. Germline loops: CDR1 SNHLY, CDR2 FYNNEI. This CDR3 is CASSERRKETQYF. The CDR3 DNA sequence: TGTGCCAGCAGTGAGAGGAGGAAAGAGACCCAGTACTTC.

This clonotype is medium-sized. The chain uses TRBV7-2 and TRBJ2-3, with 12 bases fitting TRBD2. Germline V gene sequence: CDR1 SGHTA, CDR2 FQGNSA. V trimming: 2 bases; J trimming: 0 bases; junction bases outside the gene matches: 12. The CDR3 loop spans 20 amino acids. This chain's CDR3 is CASSLRASGRAYPSTDTQYF. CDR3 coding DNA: TGTGCCAGCAGCTTAAGGGCTAGCGGGAGGGCCTACCCTAGCACAGATACGCAGTATTTT.

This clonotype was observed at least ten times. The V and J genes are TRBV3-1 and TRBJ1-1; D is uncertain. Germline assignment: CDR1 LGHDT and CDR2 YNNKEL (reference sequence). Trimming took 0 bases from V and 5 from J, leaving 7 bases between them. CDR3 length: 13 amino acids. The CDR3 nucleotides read TGTGCCAGCAGCCAAGAGCTAGTAACTGAAGCTTTCTTT. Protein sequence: CASSQELVTEAFF.

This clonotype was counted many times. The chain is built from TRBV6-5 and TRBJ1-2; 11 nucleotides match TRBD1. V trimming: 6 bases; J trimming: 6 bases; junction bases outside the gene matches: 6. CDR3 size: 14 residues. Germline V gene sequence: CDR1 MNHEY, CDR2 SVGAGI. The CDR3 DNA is TGTGCCAGCAGCGGACAGGGGGCGTGGGATGGCTACACCTTC. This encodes CASSGQGAWDGYTF.

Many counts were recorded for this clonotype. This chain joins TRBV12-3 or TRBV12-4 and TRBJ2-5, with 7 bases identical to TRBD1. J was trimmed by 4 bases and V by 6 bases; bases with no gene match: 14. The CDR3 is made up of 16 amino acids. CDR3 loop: CASSPVYWTGRETQYF. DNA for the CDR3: TGTGCCAGCAGCCCAGTATATTGGACAGGACGAGAGACCCAGTACTTC.

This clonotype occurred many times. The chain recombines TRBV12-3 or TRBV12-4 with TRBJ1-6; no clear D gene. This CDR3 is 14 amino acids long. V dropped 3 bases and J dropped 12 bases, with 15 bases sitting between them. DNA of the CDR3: TGTGCCAGCAGTTTCTTGGAGGGAACTCTACCCCTCCACTTT. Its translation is CASSFLEGTLPLHF.

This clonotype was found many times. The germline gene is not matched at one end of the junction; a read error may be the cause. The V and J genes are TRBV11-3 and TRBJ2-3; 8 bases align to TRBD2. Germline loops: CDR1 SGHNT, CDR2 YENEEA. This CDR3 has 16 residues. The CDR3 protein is CASSLGVWTSKDTQYF. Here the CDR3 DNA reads TGTGCCAGCAGCTTAGGTGTATGGACTAGCAAAGATACGCAGTATTTT.

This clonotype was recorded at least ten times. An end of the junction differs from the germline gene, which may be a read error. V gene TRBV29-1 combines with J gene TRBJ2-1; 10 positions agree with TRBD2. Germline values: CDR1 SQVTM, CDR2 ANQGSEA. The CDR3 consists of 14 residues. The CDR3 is CSVDRIFSRLAGVF. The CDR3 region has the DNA TGCAGCGTTGATAGGATCTTCTCCCGGCTAGCGGGAGTCTTC.

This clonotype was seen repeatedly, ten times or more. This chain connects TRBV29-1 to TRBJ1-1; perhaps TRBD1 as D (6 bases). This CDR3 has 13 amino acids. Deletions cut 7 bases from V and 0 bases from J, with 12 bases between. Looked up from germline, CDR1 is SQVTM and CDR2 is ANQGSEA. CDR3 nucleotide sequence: TGCAGCGGCTCGGGACACCTGAACACTGAAGCTTTCTTT. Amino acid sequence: CSGSGHLNTEAFF.

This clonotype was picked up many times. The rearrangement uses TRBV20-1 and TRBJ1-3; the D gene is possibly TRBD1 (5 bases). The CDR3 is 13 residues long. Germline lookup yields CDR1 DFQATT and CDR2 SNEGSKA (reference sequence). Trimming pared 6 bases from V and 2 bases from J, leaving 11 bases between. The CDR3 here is CSAAGFTGNTIYF. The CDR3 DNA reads TGCAGTGCCGCAGGGTTCACTGGAAACACCATATATTTT.

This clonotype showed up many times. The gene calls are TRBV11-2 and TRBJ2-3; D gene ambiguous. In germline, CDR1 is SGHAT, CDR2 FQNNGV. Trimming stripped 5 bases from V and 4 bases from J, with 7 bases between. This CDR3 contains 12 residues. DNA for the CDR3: TGTGCCAGCAGCCTGGTGGCAGATACGCAGTATTTT. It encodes CASSLVADTQYF.

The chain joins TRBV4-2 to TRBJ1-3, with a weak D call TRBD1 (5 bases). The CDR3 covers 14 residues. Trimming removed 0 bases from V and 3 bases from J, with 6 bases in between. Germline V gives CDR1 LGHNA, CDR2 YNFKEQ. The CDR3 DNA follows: TGTGCCAGCAGCCAAGAGACAGATGGAAACACCATATATTTT. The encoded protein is CASSQETDGNTIYF.

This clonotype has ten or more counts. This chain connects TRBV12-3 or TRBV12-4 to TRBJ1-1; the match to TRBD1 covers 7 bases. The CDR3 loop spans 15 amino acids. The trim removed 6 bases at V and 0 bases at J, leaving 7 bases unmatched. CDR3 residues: CASRPGQNLNTEAFF. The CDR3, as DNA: TGTGCCAGCAGACCGGGACAGAACCTGAACACTGAAGCTTTCTTT.

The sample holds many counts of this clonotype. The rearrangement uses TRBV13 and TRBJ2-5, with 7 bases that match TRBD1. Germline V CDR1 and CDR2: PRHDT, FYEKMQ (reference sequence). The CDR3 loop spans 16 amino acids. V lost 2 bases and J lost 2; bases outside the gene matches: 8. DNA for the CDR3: TGTGCCAGCAGCTTACTCCCCGGCAGGGGGCAAGAGACCCAGTACTTC. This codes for CASSLLPGRGQETQYF. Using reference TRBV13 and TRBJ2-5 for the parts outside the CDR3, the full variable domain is AAGVIQSPRHLIKEKRETATLKCYPIPRHDTVYWYQQGPGQDPQFLISFYEKMQSDKGSIPDRFSAQQFSDYHSELNMSSLELGDSALYFCASSLLPGRGQETQYFGPGTRLLVL.

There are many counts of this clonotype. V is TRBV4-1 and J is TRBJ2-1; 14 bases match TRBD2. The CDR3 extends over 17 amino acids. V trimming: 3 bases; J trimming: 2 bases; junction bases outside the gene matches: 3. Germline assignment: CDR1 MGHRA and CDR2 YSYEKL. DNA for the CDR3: TGCGCCAGCAGCCAGGGACTAGCGGGAGCTACCTACAATGAGCAGTTCTTC. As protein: CASSQGLAGATYNEQFF.

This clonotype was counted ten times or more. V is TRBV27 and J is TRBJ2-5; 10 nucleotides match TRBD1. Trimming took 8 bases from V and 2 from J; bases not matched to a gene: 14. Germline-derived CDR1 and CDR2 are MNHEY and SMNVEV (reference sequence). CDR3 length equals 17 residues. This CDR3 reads CASGWTGGSLIQETQYF. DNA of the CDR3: TGTGCCAGCGGTTGGACAGGGGGTTCCTTAATTCAAGAGACCCAGTACTTC.

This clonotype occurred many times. This CDR3 reads CASSYWESSYNEQFF. In DNA, the CDR3 is TGTGCCAGCAGTTATTGGGAAAGCTCCTACAATGAGCAGTTCTTC. V is TRBV6-5 and J is TRBJ2-1, with no clear D. This CDR3 is 15 amino acids long. Germline CDR1 and CDR2: MNHEY and SVGAGI. V shed 3 bases and J shed 0 bases, with 9 bases lying between them.

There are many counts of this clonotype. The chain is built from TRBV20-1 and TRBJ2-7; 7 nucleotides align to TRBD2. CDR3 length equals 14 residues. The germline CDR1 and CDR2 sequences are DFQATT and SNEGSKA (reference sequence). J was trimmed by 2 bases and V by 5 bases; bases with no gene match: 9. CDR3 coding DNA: TGCAGTGCTCCGAGAGCGGGGCAGACCTACGAGCAGTACTTC. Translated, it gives CSAPRAGQTYEQYF.

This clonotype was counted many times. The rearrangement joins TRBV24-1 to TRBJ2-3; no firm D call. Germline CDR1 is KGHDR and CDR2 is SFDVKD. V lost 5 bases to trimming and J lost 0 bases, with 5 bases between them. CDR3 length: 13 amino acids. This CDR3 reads CATSAFSTDTQYF. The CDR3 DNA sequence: TGTGCCACCAGTGCATTCAGCACAGATACGCAGTATTTT.

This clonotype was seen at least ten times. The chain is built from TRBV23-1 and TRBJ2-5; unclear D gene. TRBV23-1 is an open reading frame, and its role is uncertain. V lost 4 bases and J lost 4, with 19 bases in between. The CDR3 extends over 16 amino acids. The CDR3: CASSLLLTDTIETQYF. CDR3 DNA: TGCGCCAGCAGTCTCCTCTTGACCGATACAATAGAGACCCAGTACTTC.

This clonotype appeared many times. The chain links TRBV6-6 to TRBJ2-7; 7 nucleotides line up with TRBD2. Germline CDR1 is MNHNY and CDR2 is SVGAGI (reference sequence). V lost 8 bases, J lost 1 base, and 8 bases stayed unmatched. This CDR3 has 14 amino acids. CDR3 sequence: CASGDGGGSYEQYF. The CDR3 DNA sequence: TGTGCCAGCGGAGATGGGGGGGGATCCTACGAGCAGTACTTC.

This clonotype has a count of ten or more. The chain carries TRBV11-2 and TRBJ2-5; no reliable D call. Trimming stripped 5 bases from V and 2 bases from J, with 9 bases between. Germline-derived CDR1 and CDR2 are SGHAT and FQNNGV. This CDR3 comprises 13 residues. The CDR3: CASSRVYQETQYF. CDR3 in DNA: TGTGCCAGCAGCCGGGTGTATCAAGAGACCCAGTACTTC.